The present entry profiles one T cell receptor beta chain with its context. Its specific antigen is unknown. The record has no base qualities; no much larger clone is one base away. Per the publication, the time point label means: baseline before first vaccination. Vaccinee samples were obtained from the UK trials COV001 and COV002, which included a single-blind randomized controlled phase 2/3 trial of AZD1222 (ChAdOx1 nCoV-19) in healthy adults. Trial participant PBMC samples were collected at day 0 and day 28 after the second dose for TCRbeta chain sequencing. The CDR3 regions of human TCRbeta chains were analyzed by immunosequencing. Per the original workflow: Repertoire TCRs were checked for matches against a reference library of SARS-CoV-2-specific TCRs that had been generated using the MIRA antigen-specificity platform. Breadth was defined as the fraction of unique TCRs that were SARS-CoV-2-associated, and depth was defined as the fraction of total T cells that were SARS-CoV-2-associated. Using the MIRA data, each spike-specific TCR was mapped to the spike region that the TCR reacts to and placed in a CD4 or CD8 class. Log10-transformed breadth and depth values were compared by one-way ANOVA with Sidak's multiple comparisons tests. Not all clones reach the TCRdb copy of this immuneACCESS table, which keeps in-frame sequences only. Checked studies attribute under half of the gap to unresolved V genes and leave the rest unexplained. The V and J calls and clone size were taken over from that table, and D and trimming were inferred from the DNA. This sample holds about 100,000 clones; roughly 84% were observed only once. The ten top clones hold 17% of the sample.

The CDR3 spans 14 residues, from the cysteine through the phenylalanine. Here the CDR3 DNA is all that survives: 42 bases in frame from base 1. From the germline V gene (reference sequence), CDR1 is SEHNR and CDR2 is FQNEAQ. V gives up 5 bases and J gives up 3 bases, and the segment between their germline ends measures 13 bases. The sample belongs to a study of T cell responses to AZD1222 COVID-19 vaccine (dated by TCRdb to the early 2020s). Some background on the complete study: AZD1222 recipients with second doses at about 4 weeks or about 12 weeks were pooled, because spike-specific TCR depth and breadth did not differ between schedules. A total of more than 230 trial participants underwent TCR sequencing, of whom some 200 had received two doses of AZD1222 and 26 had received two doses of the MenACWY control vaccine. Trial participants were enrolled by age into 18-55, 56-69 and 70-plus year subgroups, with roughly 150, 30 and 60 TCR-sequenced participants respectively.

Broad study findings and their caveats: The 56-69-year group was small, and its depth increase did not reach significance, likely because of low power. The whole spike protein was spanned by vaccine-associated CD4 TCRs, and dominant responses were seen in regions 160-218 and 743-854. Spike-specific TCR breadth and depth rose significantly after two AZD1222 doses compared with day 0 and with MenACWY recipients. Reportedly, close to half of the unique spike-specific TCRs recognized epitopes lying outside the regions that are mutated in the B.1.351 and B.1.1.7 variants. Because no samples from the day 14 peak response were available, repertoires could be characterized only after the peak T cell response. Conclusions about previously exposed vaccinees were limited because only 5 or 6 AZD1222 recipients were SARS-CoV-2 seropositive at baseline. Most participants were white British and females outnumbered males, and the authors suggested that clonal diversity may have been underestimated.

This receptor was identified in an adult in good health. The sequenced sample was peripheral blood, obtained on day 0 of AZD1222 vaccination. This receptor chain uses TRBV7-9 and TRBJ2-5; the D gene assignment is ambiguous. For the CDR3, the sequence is CASSIVKGKETQYF. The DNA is TGTGCCAGCAGCATAGTGAAGGGTAAAGAGACCCAGTACTTC.